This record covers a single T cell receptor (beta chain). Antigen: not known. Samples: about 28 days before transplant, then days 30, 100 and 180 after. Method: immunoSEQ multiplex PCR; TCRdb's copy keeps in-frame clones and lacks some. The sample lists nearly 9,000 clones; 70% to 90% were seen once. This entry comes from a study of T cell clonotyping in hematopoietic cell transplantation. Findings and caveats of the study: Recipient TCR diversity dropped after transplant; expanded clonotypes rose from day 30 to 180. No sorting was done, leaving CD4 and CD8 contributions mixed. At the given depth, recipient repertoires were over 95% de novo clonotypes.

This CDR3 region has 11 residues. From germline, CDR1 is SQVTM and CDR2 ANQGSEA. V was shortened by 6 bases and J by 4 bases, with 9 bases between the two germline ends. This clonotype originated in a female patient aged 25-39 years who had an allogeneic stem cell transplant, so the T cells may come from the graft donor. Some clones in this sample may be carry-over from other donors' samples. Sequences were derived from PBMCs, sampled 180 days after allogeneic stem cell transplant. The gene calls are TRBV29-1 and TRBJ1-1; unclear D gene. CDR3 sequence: CSVFSSTEAFF. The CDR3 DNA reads TGCAGCGTCTTTTCTAGCACTGAAGCTTTCTTT.